Only a few counts were recorded for the clone carrying this TCR beta chain. The data stem from a study of molecular identifiers for immune sequencing clone quantification. MiXCR, applied by TCRdb to the PCR reads, yields one record per CDR3 protein. The table lists approximately 590,000 distinct CDR3 sequences, less than 30% of them singletons, with around 0.78% in the top ten. The CDR3 is 17 amino acids. CDR1 and CDR2 (germline): LGHDT, YNNKEL (reference sequence). Unmatched junction bases numbered 5, after V lost 3 bases and J lost 0 bases. The sequence was obtained from a human donor in good health. Some libraries in this study had Jurkat cell RNA spiked in. V and J are TRBV3-1 and TRBJ2-1; 10 positions match TRBD2. The material sequenced was naive CD8+ T cells from blood, with Jurkat cell RNA spiked in. Regarding subset: FACS-sorted CD8+CD4-CCR7+CD45RA+ naive T cells. DNA of the CDR3: TGTGCCAGCAGCCACCTAGCGGGGGAAAGCTCCTACAATGAGCAGTTCTTC. It specifies CASSHLAGESSYNEQFF.